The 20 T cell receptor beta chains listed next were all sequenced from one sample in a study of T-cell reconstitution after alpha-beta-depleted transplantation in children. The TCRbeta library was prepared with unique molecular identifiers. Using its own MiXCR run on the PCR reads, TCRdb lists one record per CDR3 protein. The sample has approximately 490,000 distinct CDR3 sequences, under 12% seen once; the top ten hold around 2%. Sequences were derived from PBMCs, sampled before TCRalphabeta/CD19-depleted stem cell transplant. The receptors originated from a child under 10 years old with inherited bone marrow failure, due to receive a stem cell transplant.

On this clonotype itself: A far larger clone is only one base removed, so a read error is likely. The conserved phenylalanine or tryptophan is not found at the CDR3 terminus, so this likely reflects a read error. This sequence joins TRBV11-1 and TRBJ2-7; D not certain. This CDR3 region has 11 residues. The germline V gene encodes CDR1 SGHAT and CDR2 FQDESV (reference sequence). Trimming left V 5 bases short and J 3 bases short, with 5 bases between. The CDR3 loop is CASSPLYEQYL. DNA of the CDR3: TGTGCCAGCAGCCCTCTCTACGAGCAGTACCTC.

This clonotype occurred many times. CDR3 region: CSAVTAYNEQFF. The CDR3 DNA follows: TGCAGTGCCGTGACTGCATACAATGAGCAGTTCTTC. The chain is built from TRBV20-1 and TRBJ2-1, with D unresolved. In germline, CDR1 is DFQATT, CDR2 SNEGSKA (reference sequence). V lost 6 bases, J lost 4 bases, and 10 bases lay in between. The CDR3 spans 12 residues.

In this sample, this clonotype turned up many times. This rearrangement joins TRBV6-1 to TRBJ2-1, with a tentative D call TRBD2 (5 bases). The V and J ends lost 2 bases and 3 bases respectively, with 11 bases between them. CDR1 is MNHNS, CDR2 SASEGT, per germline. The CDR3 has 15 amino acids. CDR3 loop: CASSELDLFYNEQFF. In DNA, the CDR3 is TGTGCCAGCAGTGAATTGGACTTGTTCTACAATGAGCAGTTCTTC.

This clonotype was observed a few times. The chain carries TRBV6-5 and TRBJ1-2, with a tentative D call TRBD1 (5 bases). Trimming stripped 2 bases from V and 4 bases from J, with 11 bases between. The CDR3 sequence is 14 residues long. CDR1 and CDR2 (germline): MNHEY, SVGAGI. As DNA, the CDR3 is TGTGCCAGCAGTTACGATAGGCAGGGCTATGGCTACACCTTC. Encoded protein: CASSYDRQGYGYTF.

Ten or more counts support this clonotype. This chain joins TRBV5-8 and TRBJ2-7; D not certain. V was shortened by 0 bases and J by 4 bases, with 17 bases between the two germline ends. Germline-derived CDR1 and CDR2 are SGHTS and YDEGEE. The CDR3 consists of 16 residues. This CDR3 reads CASSLGRLIPPYEQYF. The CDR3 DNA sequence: TGTGCCAGCAGCTTGGGTAGGCTGATTCCTCCTTACGAGCAGTACTTC.

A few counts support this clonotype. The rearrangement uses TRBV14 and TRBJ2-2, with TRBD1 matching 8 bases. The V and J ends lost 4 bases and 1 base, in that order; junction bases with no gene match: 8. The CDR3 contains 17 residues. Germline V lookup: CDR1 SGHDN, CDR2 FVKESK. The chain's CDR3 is CASSRIRGLGNTGELFF. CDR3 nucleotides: TGTGCCAGCAGCCGAATCAGGGGGCTCGGGAACACCGGGGAGCTGTTTTTT.

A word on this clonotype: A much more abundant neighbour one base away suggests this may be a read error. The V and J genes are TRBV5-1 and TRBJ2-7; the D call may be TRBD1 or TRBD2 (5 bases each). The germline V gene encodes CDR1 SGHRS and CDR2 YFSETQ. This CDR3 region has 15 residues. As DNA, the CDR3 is TGCGCCAGCAGCTCGACCCCGGGACGGCCTTACGGGCAGTACTTC. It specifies CASSSTPGRPYGQYF.

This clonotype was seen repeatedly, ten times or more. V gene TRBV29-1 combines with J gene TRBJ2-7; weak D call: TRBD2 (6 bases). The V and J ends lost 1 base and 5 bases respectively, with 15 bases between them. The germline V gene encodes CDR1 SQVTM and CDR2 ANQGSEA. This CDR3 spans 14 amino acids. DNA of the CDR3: TGCAGCGTTGAAGGCCCGACGGGAGCGGACGAGCAGTACTTC. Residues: CSVEGPTGADEQYF.

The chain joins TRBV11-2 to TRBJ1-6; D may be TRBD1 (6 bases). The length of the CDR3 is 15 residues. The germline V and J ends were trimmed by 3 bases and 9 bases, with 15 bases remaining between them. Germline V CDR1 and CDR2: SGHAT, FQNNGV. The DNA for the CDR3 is TGTGCCAGCAGCTTGGGGGCCGCCGGAGGTTCACCCCTCCACTTT. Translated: CASSLGAAGGSPLHF.

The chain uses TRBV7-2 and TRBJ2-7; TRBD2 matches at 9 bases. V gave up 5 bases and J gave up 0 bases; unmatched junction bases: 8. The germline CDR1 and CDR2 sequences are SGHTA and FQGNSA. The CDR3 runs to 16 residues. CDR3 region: CASSGPLAGSSYEQYF. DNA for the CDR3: TGTGCCAGCAGCGGACCTCTAGCGGGAAGCTCCTACGAGCAGTACTTC. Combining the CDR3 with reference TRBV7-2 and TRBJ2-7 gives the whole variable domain GAGVSQSPSNKVTEKGKDVELRCDPISGHTALYWYRQSLGQGLEFLIYFQGNSAPDKSGLPSDRFSAERTGGSVSTLTIQRTQQEDSAVYLCASSGPLAGSSYEQYFGPGTRLTVT.

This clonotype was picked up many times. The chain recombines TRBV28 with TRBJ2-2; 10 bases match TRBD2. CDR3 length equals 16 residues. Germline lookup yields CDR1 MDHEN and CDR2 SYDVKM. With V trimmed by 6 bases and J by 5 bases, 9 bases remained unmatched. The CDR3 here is CASRPSGSIGTGELFF. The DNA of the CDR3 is TGTGCCAGCAGACCTAGCGGGAGTATCGGGACCGGGGAGCTGTTTTTT.

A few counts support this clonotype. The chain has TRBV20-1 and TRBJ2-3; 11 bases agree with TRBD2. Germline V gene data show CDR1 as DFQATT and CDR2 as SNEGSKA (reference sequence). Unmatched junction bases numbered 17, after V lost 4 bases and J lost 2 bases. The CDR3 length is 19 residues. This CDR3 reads CSANPDITGTSGPTDTQYF. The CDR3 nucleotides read TGCAGTGCTAATCCGGACATCACCGGGACTAGCGGACCCACAGATACGCAGTATTTT.

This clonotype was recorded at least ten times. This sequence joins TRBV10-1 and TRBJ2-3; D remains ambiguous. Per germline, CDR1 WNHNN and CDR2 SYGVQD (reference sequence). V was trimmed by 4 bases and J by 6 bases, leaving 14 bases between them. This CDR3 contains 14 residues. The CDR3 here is CASSGRMSWDTQYF. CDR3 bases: TGCGCCAGCAGTGGGCGGATGAGCTGGGATACGCAGTATTTT.

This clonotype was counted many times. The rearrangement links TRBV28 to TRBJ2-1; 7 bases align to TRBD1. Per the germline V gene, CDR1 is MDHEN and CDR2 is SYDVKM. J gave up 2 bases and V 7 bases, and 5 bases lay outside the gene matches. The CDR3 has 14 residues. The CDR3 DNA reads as TGTGCCAGCAAGCCGGGACAGACCTACAATGAGCAGTTCTTC. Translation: CASKPGQTYNEQFF.

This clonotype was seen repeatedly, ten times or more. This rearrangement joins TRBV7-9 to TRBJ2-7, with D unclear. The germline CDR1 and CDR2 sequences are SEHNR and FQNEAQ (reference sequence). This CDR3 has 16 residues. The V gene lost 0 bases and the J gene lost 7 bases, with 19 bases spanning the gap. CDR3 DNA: TGTGCCAGCAGCTTAGCCATAGGTGGACCTACTAAGGAGCAGTACTTC. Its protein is CASSLAIGGPTKEQYF.

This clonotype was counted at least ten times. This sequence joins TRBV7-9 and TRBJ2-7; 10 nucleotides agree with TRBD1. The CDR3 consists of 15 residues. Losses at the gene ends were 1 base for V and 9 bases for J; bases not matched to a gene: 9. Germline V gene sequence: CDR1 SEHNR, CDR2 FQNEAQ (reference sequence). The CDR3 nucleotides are TGTGCCAGCAGCTTAGGATGGGACAGGGGCACCCTGCAGTACTTC. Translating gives CASSLGWDRGTLQYF. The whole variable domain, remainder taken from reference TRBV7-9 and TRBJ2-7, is DTGVSQNPRHKITKRGQNVTFRCDPISEHNRLYWYRQTLGQGPEFLTYFQNEAQLEKSRLLSDRFSAERPKGSFSTLEIQRTEQGDSAMYLCASSLGWDRGTLQYFGPGTRLTVT.

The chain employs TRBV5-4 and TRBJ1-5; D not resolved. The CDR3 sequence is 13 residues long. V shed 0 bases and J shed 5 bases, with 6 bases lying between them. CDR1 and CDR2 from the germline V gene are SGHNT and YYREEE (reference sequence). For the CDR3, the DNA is TGTGCCAGCAGCTTGGACAGCGATCAGCCCCAGCATTTT. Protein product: CASSLDSDQPQHF. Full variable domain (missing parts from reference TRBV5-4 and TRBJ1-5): ETGVTQSPTHLIKTRGQQVTLRCSSQSGHNTVSWYQQALGQGPQFIFQYYREEENGRGNFPPRFSGLQFPNYSSELNVNALELDDSALYLCASSLDSDQPQHFGDGTRLSIL.

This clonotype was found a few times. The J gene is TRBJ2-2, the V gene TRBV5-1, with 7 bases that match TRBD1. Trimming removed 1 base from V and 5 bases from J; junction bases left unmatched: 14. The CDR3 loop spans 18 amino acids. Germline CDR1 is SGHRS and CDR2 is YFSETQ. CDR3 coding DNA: TGCGCCAGCAGCTTGATTTCCCGACAGGGCGTTCGGACCGGGGAGCTGTTTTTT. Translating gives CASSLISRQGVRTGELFF.

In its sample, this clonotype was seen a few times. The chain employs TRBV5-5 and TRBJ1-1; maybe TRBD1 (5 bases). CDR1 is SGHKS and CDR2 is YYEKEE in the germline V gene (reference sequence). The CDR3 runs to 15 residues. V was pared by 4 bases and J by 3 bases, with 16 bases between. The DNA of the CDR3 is TGTGCCAGCAGCCCTCTGGACTTAGGGGACACTGAAGCTTTCTTT. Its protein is CASSPLDLGDTEAFF. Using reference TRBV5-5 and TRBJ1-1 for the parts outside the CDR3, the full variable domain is DAGVTQSPTHLIKTRGQQVTLRCSPISGHKSVSWYQQVLGQGPQFIFQYYEKEERGRGNFPDRFSARQFPNYSSELNVNALLLGDSALYLCASSPLDLGDTEAFFGQGTRLTVV.

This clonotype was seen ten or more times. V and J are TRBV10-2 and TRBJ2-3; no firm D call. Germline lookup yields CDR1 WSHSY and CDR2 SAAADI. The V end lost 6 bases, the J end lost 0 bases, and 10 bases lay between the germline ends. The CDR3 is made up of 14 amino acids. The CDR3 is CASRTPGSTDTQYF. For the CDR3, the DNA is TGCGCCAGCAGGACGCCTGGTAGCACAGATACGCAGTATTTT.